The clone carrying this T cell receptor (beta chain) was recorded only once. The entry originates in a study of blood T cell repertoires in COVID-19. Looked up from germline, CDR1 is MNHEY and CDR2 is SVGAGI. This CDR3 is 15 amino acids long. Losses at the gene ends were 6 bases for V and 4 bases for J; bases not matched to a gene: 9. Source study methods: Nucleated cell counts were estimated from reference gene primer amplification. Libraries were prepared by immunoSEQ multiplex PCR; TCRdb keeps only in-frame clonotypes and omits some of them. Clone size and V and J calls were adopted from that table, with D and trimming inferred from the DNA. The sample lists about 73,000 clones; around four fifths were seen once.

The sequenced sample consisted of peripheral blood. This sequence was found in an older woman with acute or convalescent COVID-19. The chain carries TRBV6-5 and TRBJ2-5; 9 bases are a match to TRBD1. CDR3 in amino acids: CASSRVPGQGETQYF. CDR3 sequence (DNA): TGTGCCAGCAGCCGAGTACCGGGACAGGGAGAGACCCAGTACTTC.